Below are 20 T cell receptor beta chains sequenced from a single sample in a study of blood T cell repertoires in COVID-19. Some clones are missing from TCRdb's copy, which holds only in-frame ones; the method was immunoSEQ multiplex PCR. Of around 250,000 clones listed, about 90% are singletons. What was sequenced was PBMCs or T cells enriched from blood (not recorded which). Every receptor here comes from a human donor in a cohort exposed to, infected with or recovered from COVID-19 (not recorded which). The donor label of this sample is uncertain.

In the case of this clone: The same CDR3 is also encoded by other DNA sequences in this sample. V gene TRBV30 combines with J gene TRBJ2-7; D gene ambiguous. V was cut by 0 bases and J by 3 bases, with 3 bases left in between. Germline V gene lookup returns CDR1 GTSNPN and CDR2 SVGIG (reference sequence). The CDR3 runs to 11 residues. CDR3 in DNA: TGTGCCTGGAGTGTCCTCTACGAGCAGTACTTC. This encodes CAWSVLYEQYF.

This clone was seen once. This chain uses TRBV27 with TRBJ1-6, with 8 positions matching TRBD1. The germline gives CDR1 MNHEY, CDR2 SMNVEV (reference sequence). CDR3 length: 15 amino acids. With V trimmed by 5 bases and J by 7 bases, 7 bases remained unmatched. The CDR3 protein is CASSPSTGGNSPLHF. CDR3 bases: TGTGCCAGCAGTCCCAGCACAGGGGGGAATTCACCCCTCCACTTT.

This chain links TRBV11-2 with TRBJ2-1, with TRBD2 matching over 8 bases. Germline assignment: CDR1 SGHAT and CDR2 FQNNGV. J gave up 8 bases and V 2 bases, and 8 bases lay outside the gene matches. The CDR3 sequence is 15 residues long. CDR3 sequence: CASSLRRGALHEQFF. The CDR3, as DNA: TGTGCCAGCAGCTTAAGGCGGGGGGCCCTCCATGAGCAGTTCTTC.

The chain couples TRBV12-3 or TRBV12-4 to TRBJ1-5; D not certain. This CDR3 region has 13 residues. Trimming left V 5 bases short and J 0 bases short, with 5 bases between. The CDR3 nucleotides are TGTGCCAGCAGTCACTATAGCAATCAGCCCCAGCATTTT. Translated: CASSHYSNQPQHF.

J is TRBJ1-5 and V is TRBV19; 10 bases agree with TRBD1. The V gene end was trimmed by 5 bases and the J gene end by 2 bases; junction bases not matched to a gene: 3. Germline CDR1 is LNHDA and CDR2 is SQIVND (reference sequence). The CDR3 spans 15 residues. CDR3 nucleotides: TGTGCCAGTAGTGACAGGGGGCTCGGCAATCAGCCCCAGCATTTT. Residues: CASSDRGLGNQPQHF.

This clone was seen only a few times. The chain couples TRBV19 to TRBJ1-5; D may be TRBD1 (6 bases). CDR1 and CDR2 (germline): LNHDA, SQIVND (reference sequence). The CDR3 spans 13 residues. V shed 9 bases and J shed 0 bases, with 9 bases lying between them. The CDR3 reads CASEQGSNQPQHF. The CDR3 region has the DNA TGTGCCAGCGAACAGGGTAGCAATCAGCCCCAGCATTTT. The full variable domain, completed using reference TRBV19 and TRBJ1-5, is DGGITQSPKYLFRKEGQNVTLSCEQNLNHDAMYWYRQDPGQGLRLIYYSQIVNDFQKGDIAEGYSVSREKKESFPLTVTSAQKNPTAFYLCASEQGSNQPQHFGDGTRLSIL.

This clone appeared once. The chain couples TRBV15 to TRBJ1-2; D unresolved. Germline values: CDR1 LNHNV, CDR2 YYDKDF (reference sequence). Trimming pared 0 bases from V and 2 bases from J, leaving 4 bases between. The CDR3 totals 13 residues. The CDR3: CATSREANYGYTF. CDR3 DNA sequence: TGTGCCACCAGCAGAGAAGCAAACTATGGCTACACCTTC.

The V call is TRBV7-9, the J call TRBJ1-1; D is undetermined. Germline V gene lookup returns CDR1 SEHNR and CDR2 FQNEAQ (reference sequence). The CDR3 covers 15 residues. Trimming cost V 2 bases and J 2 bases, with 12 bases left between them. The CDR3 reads CASSLFSVENTEAFF. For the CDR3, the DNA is TGTGCCAGCAGCTTATTTTCGGTTGAAAACACTGAAGCTTTCTTT.

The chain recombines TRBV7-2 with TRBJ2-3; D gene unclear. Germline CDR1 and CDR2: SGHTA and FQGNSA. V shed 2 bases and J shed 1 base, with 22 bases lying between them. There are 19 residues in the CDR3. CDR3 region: CASSLPLHRSNPRTDTQYF. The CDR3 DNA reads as TGTGCCAGCAGCTTACCCCTCCATCGATCTAATCCTCGCACAGATACGCAGTATTTT.

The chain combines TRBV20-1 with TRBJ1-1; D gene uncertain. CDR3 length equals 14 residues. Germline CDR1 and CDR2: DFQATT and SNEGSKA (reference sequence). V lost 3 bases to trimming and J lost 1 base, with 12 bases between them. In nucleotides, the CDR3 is TGCAGTGCTAGTTTGCTAACTACGAACACTGAAGCTTTCTTT. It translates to CSASLLTTNTEAFF.

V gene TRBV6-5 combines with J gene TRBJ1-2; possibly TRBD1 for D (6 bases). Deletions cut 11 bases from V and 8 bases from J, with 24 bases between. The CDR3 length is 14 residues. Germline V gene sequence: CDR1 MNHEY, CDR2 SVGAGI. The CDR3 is CAARSRAGVGGYTF. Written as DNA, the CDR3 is TGTGCCGCCCGATCGAGGGCAGGGGTGGGAGGCTACACCTTC.

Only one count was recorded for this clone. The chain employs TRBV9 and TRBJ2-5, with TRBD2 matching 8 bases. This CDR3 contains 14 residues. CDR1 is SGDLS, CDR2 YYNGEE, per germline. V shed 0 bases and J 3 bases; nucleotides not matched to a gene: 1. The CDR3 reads CASSVAGGKETQYF. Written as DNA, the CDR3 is TGTGCCAGCAGCGTAGCGGGGGGGAAAGAGACCCAGTACTTC.

The CDR3 protein is CASSVQRDSGQPQHF. In DNA form, the CDR3 reads TGTGCCAGCAGCGTCCAACGGGACAGCGGGCAGCCCCAGCATTTT. The chain combines TRBV4-2 with TRBJ1-5, with 7 bases fitting TRBD1. Per the germline V gene, CDR1 is LGHNA and CDR2 is YNFKEQ. The V segment lost 5 bases and the J segment 7 bases; nucleotides outside the gene matches: 11. The CDR3 is 15 amino acids.

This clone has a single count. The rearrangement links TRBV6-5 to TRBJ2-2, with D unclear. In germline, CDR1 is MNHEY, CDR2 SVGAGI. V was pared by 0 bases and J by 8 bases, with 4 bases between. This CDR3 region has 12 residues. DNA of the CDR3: TGTGCCAGCAGTTACTCGGCTGGGGAGCTGTTTTTT. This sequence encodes CASSYSAGELFF.

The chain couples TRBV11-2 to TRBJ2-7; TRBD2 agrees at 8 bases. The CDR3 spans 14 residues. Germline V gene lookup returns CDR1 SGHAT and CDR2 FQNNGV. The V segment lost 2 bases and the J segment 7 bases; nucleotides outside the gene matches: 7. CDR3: CASSLPRGGREQYF. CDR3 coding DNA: TGTGCCAGCAGCTTACCCCGGGGGGGTCGAGAGCAGTACTTC.

The CDR3: CASRQTGSSYEQYF. The CDR3 DNA reads TGTGCCAGCAGGCAAACAGGGAGCTCCTACGAGCAGTACTTC. The chain uses TRBV28 and TRBJ2-7, with TRBD1 as a possible D gene (6 bases). The ends were cut back, 6 bases at V and 0 bases at J, with 12 bases in the middle. The CDR3 length is 14 residues. Germline values: CDR1 MDHEN, CDR2 SYDVKM.

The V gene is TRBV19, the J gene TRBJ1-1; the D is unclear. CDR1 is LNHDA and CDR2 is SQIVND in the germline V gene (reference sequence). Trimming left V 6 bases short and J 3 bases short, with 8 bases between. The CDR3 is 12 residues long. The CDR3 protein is CASRGSDTEAFF. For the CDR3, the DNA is TGTGCCAGTAGAGGCAGCGACACTGAAGCTTTCTTT.

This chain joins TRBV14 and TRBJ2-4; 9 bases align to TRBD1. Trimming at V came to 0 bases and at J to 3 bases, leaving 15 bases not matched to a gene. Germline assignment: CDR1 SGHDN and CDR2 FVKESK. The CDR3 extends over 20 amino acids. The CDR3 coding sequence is TGTGCCAGCAGCCAAGAGAGGGACAGGGTAAGTGGTCAAGGCAAAAACATTCAGTACTTC. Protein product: CASSQERDRVSGQGKNIQYF.

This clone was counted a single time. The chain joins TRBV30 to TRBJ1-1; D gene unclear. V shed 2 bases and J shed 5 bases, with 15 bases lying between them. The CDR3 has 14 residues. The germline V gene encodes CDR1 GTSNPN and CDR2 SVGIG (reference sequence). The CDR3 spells CAWSFGGSGTEAFF. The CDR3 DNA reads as TGTGCCTGGAGTTTCGGAGGGTCTGGGACTGAAGCTTTCTTT.

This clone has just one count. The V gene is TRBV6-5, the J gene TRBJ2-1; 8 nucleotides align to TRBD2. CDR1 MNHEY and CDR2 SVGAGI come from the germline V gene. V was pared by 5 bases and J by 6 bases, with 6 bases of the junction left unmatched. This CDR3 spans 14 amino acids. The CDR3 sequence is CASSLGGEGNEQFF. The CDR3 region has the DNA TGTGCCAGCAGTCTCGGGGGGGAAGGCAATGAGCAGTTCTTC.